This is a list of T cell receptor beta chains from one sample in a study of T cell changes during pregnancy in multiple sclerosis. TCRdb's table, derived via immunoSEQ multiplex PCR, lists solely in-frame clones and lacks some. In the table there are 42,000 or so clones, roughly 93% of which are singletons. The sample consisted of CD4+ T cells from peripheral blood mononuclear cells, taken after pregnancy. The receptors here all came from a female donor with multiple sclerosis, enrolled in a pregnancy study. Each CDR3 is given with its conserved first and last residue. The order of the fields is V gene, clone size, J gene, D gene, CDR3 protein, CDR3 DNA. The D gene is left open where the match is weak. Some rows mark clone size as missing; the rest say once, few, many or name a class of expanded clone.

>TRBV5-6|once|TRBJ1-4|.
CASSGGFATNEKLFF
TGTGCCAGCAGCGGGGGGTTTGCGACTAATGAAAAACTGTTTTTT
>TRBV2|.|TRBJ1-5|.
CASSATGGLQPQHF
TGTGCCAGCAGTGCGACAGGAGGTCTCCAGCCCCAGCATTTT
>TRBV7-8|.|TRBJ1-4|TRBD1
CASSPGDSGNEKLFF
TGTGCCAGCAGCCCAGGGGACAGCGGGAATGAAAAACTGTTTTTT
>TRBV5-6|.|TRBJ2-2|.
CASLQGRAGELFF
TGTGCCAGCCTCCAGGGGCGGGCCGGGGAGCTGTTTTTT
>TRBV7-7|.|TRBJ2-5|.
CASSLGRRGGQETQYF
TGTGCTAGCAGCTTAGGTCGGAGGGGGGGACAAGAGACCCAGTACTTC
>TRBV13|.|TRBJ2-1|TRBD2
CASSLGQRGGLYEQFF
TGTGCCAGCAGCTTAGGCCAACGGGGGGGCCTCTATGAGCAGTTCTTC
>TRBV27|once|TRBJ2-2|TRBD2
CASSSDFSGGNTGELFF
TGTGCCAGCAGTTCAGACTTTAGCGGGGGAAACACCGGGGAGCTGTTTTTT
>TRBV27|once|TRBJ2-7|TRBD1
CASSFNRQGGKDEQYF
TGTGCCAGCAGTTTCAACCGACAGGGGGGAAAAGACGAGCAGTACTTC
>TRBV7-9|once|TRBJ2-5|.
CASSSTGGPQETQYF
TGTGCCAGCAGCTCGACAGGCGGCCCCCAAGAGACCCAGTACTTC
>TRBV9|.|TRBJ1-5|.
CASSPQFRGSPQHF
TGTGCCAGCAGTCCTCAGTTTAGGGGGTCGCCCCAGCATTTT
>TRBV20-1|.|TRBJ1-2|.
CTAEINYGYTF
TGCACCGCTGAGATTAACTATGGCTACACCTTC
>TRBV29-1|once|TRBJ1-2|.
CSITGTLYGYTF
TGCAGCATAACCGGGACACTCTATGGCTACACCTTC
>TRBV21-1|.|TRBJ2-5|.
CASSTPGYQETQYF
TGTGCCAGCAGCACACCAGGGTACCAAGAGACCCAGTACTTC
>TRBV10-2|.|TRBJ1-5|.
CASGEQQPQHF
TGCGCCAGCGGGGAGCAGCAGCCCCAGCATTTT
>TRBV21-1|.|TRBJ2-7|.
CASSTPGQGTYEQYF
TGTGCCAGCAGCACTCCGGGACAGGGTACGTACGAGCAGTACTTC
>TRBV10-3|.|TRBJ2-3|TRBD2
CAISPAGGLVTDTQYF
TGTGCCATCAGTCCCGCTGGGGGACTAGTCACAGATACGCAGTATTTT
>TRBV5-1|.|TRBJ2-3|.
CASSLGQPTDTQYF
TGCGCCAGCAGCTTGGGACAGCCGACAGATACGCAGTATTTT
>TRBV7-9|.|TRBJ1-5|.
CASSPGSEPQHF
TGTGCCAGCAGCCCCGGTTCCGAGCCCCAGCATTTT
>TRBV4-1|.|TRBJ2-2|TRBD2
CASSPGLATTGELFF
TGCGCCAGCAGCCCCGGACTAGCAACCACCGGGGAGCTGTTTTTT
>TRBV7-3|.|TRBJ2-3|.
CASSHGSITSTDTQYF
TGTGCCAGCAGCCACGGGAGTATCACTAGCACAGATACGCAGTATTTT
>TRBV10-3|.|TRBJ1-1|.
CAISRQGTNTEAFF
TGTGCCATCAGTAGGCAGGGCACGAACACTGAAGCTTTCTTT
>TRBV7-9|.|TRBJ1-5|TRBD1
CASSFGTGTFNQPQHF
TGTGCCAGCAGCTTCGGGACAGGGACTTTTAATCAGCCCCAGCATTTT
>TRBV29-1|once|TRBJ2-2|.
CSVDDRTGELFF
TGCAGCGTTGACGACAGAACCGGGGAGCTGTTTTTT
>TRBV18|.|TRBJ2-3|TRBD1
CASSRSTGLYTDTQYF
TGTGCCAGCTCACGATCGACAGGGTTGTACACAGATACGCAGTATTTT
>TRBV19|once|TRBJ2-1|.
CASGRLGLSYNEQFF
TGTGCCAGCGGACGTCTTGGACTCTCCTACAATGAGCAGTTCTTC
>TRBV18|.|TRBJ1-2|.
CASSLGYTYGYTF
TGTGCCAGCTCCCTCGGGTACACCTATGGCTACACCTTC
>TRBV5-1|.|TRBJ1-2|.
CASRDTTNYGYTF
TGCGCCAGCCGGGACACCACTAACTATGGCTACACCTTC
>TRBV10-3|.|TRBJ2-7|TRBD1
CAIRAPPGQGVGYEQYF
TGTGCCATCAGGGCTCCTCCGGGACAGGGGGTGGGCTACGAGCAGTACTTC